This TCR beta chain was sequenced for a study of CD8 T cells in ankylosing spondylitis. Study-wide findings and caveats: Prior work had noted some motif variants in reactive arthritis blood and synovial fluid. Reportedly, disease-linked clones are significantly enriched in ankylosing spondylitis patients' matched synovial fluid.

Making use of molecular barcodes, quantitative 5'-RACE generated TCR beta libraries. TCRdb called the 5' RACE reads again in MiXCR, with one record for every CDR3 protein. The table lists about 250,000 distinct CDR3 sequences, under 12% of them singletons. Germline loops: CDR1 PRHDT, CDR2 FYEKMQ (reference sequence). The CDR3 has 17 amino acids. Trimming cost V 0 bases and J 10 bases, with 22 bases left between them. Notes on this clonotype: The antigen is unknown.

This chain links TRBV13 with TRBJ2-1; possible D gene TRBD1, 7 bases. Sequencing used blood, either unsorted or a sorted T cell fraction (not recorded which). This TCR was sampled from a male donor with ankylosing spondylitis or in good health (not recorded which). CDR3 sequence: CASSLGRRDSLKGEQFF. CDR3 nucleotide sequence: TGTGCCAGCAGCTTAGGCAGGCGGGACAGCTTAAAAGGGGAGCAGTTCTTC.